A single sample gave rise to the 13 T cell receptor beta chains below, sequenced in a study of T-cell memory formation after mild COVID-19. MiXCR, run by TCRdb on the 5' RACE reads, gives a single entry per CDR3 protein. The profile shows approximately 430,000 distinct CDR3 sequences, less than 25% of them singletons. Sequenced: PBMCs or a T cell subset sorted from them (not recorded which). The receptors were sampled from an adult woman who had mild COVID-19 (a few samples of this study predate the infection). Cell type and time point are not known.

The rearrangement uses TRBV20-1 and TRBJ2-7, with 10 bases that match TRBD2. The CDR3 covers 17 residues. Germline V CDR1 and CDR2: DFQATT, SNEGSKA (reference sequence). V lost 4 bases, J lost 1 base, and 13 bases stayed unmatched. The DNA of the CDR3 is TGCAGTGCTAAAGGACACCCGATAGCGGGGGGATCCTACGAGCAGTACTTC. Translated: CSAKGHPIAGGSYEQYF.

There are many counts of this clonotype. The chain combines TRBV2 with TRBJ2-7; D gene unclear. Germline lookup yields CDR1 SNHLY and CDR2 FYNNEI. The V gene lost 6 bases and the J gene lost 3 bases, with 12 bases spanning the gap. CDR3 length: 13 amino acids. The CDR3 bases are TGTGCCAGCAGCCTGTCTCCCAGCTACGAGCAGTACTTC. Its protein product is CASSLSPSYEQYF. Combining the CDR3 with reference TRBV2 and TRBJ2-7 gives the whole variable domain EPEVTQTPSHQVTQMGQEVILRCVPISNHLYFYWYRQILGQKVEFLVSFYNNEISEKSEIFDDQFSVERPDGSNFTLKIRSTKLEDSAMYFCASSLSPSYEQYFGPGTRLTVT.

The CDR3 spells CASSFVVGGQDEQYF. For the CDR3, the DNA is TGTGCCAGCAGCTTCGTGGTGGGGGGGCAGGACGAGCAGTACTTC. The V gene is TRBV5-4, the J gene TRBJ2-7; maybe TRBD2 (7 bases). CDR1 and CDR2 (germline): SGHNT, YYREEE (reference sequence). Trimming shortened V by 2 bases and J by 5 bases, and 17 bases separated the two germline ends. The CDR3 covers 15 residues.

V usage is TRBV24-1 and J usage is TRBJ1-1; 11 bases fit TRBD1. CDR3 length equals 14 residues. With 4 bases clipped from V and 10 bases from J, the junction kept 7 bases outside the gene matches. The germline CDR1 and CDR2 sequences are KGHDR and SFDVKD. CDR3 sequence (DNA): TGTGCCACCAGTGACTCCGGGACAGGGGGAAGAGCTTTCTTT. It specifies CATSDSGTGGRAFF.

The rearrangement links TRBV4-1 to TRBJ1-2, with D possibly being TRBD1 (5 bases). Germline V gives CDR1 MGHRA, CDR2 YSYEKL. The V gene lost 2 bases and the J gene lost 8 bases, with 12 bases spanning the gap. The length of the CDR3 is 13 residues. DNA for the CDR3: TGCGCCAGCAGCCAACAGGGAGGGGAAGGCTACACCTTC. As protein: CASSQQGGEGYTF.

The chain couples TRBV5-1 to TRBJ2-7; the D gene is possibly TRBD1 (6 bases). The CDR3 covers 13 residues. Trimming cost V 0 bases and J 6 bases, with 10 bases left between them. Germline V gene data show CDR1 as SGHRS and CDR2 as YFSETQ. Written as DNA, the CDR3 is TGCGCCAGCAGCTTGGGGGGGCAAGGCGAGCAGTACTTC. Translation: CASSLGGQGEQYF. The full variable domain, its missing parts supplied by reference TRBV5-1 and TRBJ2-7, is KAGVTQTPRYLIKTRGQQVTLSCSPISGHRSVSWYQQTPGQGLQFLFEYFSETQRNKGNFPGRFSGRQFSNSRSEMNVSTLELGDSALYLCASSLGGQGEQYFGPGTRLTVT.

CDR3 in DNA: TGTGCCAGCAGCCAAGGGGAGCGGGGGGGCCGGGACATTCAGTACTTC. This gives the protein CASSQGERGGRDIQYF. This sequence joins TRBV4-2 and TRBJ2-4; TRBD2 agrees at 10 bases. Germline assignment: CDR1 LGHNA and CDR2 YNFKEQ. The CDR3 contains 16 residues. V lost 1 base, J lost 8 bases, and 8 bases stayed unmatched.

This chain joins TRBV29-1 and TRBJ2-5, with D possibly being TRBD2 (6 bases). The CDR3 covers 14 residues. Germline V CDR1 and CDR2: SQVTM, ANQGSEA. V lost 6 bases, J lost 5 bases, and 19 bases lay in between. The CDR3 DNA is TGCAGCGTCCCAAGCGTGGGAGGTGCTGAGACCCAGTACTTC. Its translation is CSVPSVGGAETQYF.

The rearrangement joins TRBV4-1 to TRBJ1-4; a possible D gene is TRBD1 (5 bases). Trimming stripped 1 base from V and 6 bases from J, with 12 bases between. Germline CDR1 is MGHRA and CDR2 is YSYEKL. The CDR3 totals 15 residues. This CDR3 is CASSQVAGTDEKLFF. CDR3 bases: TGCGCCAGCAGCCAAGTTGCAGGGACTGATGAAAAACTGTTTTTT.

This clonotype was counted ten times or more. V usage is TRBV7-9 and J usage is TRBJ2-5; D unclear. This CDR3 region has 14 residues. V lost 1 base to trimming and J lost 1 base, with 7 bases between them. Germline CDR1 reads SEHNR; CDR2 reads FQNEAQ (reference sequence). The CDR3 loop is CASSLGPPQETQYF. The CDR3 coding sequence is TGTGCCAGCAGCTTAGGACCACCCCAAGAGACCCAGTACTTC.

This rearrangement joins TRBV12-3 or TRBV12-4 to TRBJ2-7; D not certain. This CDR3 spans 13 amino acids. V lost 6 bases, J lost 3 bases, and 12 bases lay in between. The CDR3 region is CASSCTADYEQYF. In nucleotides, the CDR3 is TGTGCCAGCAGCTGTACAGCCGACTACGAGCAGTACTTC.

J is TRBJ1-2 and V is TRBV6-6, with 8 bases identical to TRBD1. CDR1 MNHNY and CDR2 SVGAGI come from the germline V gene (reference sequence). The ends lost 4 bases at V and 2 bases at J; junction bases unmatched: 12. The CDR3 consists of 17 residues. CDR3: CASSWGKRTGINYGYTF. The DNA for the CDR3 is TGTGCCAGCAGTTGGGGGAAGCGGACAGGGATAAACTATGGCTACACCTTC.

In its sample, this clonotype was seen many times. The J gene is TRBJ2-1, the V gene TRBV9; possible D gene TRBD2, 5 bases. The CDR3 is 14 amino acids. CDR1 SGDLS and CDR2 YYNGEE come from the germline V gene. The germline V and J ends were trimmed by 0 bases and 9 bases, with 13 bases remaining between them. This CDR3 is CASSVDPEGGEQFF. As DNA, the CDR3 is TGTGCCAGCAGCGTAGACCCCGAGGGCGGTGAGCAGTTCTTC.